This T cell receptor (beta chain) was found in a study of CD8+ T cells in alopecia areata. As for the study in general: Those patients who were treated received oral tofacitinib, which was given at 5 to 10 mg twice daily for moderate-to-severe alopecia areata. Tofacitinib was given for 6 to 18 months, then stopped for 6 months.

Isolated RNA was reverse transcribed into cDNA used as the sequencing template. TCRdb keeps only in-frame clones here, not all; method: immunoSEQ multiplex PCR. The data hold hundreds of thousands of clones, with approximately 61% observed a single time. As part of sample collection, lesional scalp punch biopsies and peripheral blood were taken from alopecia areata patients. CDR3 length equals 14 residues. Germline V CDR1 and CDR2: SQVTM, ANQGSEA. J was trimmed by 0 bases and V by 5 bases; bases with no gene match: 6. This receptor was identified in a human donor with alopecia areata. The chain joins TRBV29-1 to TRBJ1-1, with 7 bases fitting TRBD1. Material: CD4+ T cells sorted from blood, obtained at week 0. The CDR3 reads CSVRTGIMNTEAFF. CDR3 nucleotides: TGCAGCGTTCGGACAGGCATTATGAACACTGAAGCTTTCTTT.